This T cell receptor beta chain was sequenced for a study of T cell repertoires in cytomegalovirus infection. At the level of the study: Matching HLA type, along with CMV infection, was indicated by public TCR beta signatures. General observations from the study: In two of eight donors, the top clonotype was HLA-C-restricted CMV-specific.

TCRdb analysed the reads with MiXCR anew, one entry per CDR3 protein. The sample includes about 400,000 distinct CDR3 sequences, 15% to 20% of them seen just once. CDR1 and CDR2 (germline): DFQATT, SNEGSKA (reference sequence). V was shortened by 0 bases and J by 4 bases, with 13 bases between the two germline ends. The length of the CDR3 is 15 residues. Remarks on this clonotype: As yet, its antigen is unknown.

J is TRBJ1-5 and V is TRBV20-1; D ambiguous. The TCR originated in a human donor in good health (CMV status not recorded). Some clones in this sample may be carry-over from other donors' samples. Sequencing was carried out using PBMCs. The CDR3: CSARDRDRWNQPQHF. CDR3 bases: TGCAGTGCTAGAGATAGGGATAGATGGAATCAGCCCCAGCATTTT.